The 27 T cell receptor beta chains reported below all come from one sample, sequenced in a study of long-term antiretroviral therapy in people with HIV. Researchers report immunoSEQ v3.0 was run at survey level. Clones were sequenced by immunoSEQ multiplex PCR, and TCRdb holds only the in-frame ones, with some missing. The table lists about 19,000 clones, over 80% of them singletons. The input for sequencing was unsorted PBMCs, taken 2.1 years after starting antiretroviral therapy. These receptors all come from a man between 18 and 29 years old with HIV.

The chain joins TRBV25-1 to TRBJ1-6, with a possible D match to TRBD1 (6 bases). This CDR3 is built from 15 residues. V was clipped by 0 bases and J by 10 bases, with 13 bases between them. CDR1 is MGHDK, CDR2 SYGVNS, per germline. CDR3 sequence reads: CASSEYKQGRSPLHF. In DNA, the CDR3 is TGTGCCAGCAGTGAATATAAACAGGGTCGATCACCCCTCCACTTT.

This clone came up a few times. The chain uses TRBV6-5 and TRBJ2-7, with D maybe TRBD2 (7 bases). The V end lost 4 bases, the J end lost 4 bases, and 14 bases lay between the germline ends. The germline V gene has CDR1 MNHEY and CDR2 SVGAGI. This CDR3 has 14 amino acids. CDR3 coding DNA: TGTGCCAGCAGTTCGCTGGGGGGGCGGTACGAGCAGTACTTC. Translating gives CASSSLGGRYEQYF.

V and J are TRBV19 and TRBJ1-1; 12 bases fit TRBD1. Germline V gives CDR1 LNHDA, CDR2 SQIVND (reference sequence). CDR3 size: 17 residues. Trimming at V came to 3 bases and at J to 3 bases, leaving 8 bases not matched to a gene. The CDR3 reads CASSIGGTGGWDTEAFF. The CDR3, as DNA: TGTGCCAGTAGTATCGGCGGGACAGGGGGCTGGGACACTGAAGCTTTCTTT.

Written as DNA, the CDR3 is TGCGCCAGCAGCTTGGAGGTGTGGAAAGAGACCCAGTACTTC. It encodes CASSLEVWKETQYF. The V and J genes are TRBV5-1 and TRBJ2-5, with unresolved D. This CDR3 has 14 amino acids. V dropped 0 bases and J dropped 3 bases, with 9 bases sitting between them. The germline V gene has CDR1 SGHRS and CDR2 YFSETQ.

The gene calls are TRBV4-1 and TRBJ2-7; tentative D call: TRBD1 (5 bases). Per the germline V gene, CDR1 is MGHRA and CDR2 is YSYEKL. Trimming took 0 bases from V and 4 from J, leaving 7 bases between them. There are 13 residues in the CDR3. The chain's CDR3 is CASSQDQGYEQYF. CDR3 nucleotides: TGCGCCAGCAGCCAAGACCAGGGTTACGAGCAGTACTTC.

This clone turned up a few times. V usage is TRBV29-1 and J usage is TRBJ2-7; a weak D match, TRBD2 (6 bases). This CDR3 spans 13 amino acids. V lost 4 bases, J lost 2 bases, and 12 bases lay in between. Germline-derived CDR1 and CDR2 are SQVTM and ANQGSEA. In nucleotides, the CDR3 is TGCAGCGTTGGAGGAGGGGAACCCTACGAGCAGTACTTC. It translates to CSVGGGEPYEQYF.

This clone was found a few times. The chain is built from TRBV6-6 and TRBJ2-7; 9 nucleotides line up with TRBD2. The V gene end was trimmed by 4 bases and the J gene end by 0 bases; junction bases not matched to a gene: 4. The CDR3 sequence is 15 residues long. Germline CDR1 and CDR2: MNHNY and SVGAGI (reference sequence). CDR3 sequence: CASSFTSGPSYEQYF. CDR3 DNA sequence: TGTGCCAGCAGTTTTACTAGCGGGCCCTCCTACGAGCAGTACTTC.

The chain has TRBV9 and TRBJ1-5; D unclear. Trimming left V 1 base short and J 4 bases short, with 6 bases between. The CDR3 sequence is 13 residues long. Germline V gives CDR1 SGDLS, CDR2 YYNGEE. The CDR3 loop reads CASSVRANQPQHF. In DNA form, the CDR3 reads TGTGCCAGCAGCGTAAGGGCAAATCAGCCCCAGCATTTT.

This chain links TRBV7-8 with TRBJ1-5; D may be TRBD1 (5 bases). Trimming pared 1 base from V and 11 bases from J, leaving 12 bases between. The V gene's germline CDR1 is SGHVS and CDR2 FQNEAQ. This CDR3 spans 13 amino acids. The CDR3 DNA follows: TGTGCCAGCAGCTTAGAAGGGGCCTTGGCCCAGCATTTT. Protein: CASSLEGALAQHF.

The chain links TRBV6-1 to TRBJ2-7; D is unresolved. The V gene lost 1 base and the J gene lost 2 bases, with 9 bases spanning the gap. The CDR3 consists of 14 residues. Looked up from germline, CDR1 is MNHNS and CDR2 is SASEGT. The DNA of the CDR3 is TGTGCCAGCAGTGAAGTCAACCTGGCCTACGAGCAGTACTTC. Translated, it gives CASSEVNLAYEQYF.

The chain links TRBV11-1 to TRBJ1-1, with a possible D match to TRBD1 (5 bases). Germline loops: CDR1 SGHAT, CDR2 FQDESV (reference sequence). V was pared by 3 bases and J by 6 bases, with 11 bases between. The CDR3 spans 13 residues. CDR3 protein: CASSFRRGSEAFF. The CDR3 DNA sequence: TGTGCCAGCAGCTTTAGACGGGGGTCTGAAGCTTTCTTT.

This chain joins TRBV6-5 and TRBJ2-7; 7 bases align to TRBD2. The germline CDR1 and CDR2 sequences are MNHEY and SVGAGI. The V and J ends lost 6 bases and 2 bases, in that order; junction bases with no gene match: 10. CDR3 size: 15 residues. This CDR3 reads CASRPSGTLAYEQYF. DNA of the CDR3: TGTGCCAGCAGGCCGAGCGGGACCCTAGCCTACGAGCAGTACTTC.

The sample holds one count of this clone. The CDR3 nucleotides are TGTGCCAGCAGTTCGGGGCCTCCTAATGAAAAACTGTTTTTT. It translates to CASSSGPPNEKLFF. This chain connects TRBV2 to TRBJ1-4; the D gene is possibly TRBD1 (5 bases). CDR3 length: 14 amino acids. The V end lost 5 bases, the J end lost 3 bases, and 10 bases lay between the germline ends. Germline lookup yields CDR1 SNHLY and CDR2 FYNNEI.

This chain uses TRBV4-2 with TRBJ1-5; D may be TRBD1 (5 bases). The V end was cut by 1 base, the J end by 5 bases, with 12 bases between. The CDR3 consists of 15 residues. CDR1 and CDR2 from the germline V gene are LGHNA and YNFKEQ. CDR3 protein: CASSQVWDGDQPQHF. CDR3 nucleotide sequence: TGTGCCAGCAGCCAAGTATGGGACGGGGATCAGCCCCAGCATTTT.

V usage is TRBV29-1 and J usage is TRBJ1-5; possible D gene TRBD1, 6 bases. CDR1 is SQVTM, CDR2 ANQGSEA, per germline. With 4 bases removed from V and 11 bases from J, the gap between germline ends came to 21 bases. The CDR3 extends over 14 amino acids. The CDR3 loop reads CSVAVYRDGGAQHF. CDR3 coding DNA: TGCAGCGTTGCGGTTTACAGGGACGGCGGAGCCCAGCATTTT.

The rearrangement links TRBV6-5 to TRBJ2-3; D is uncertain. V lost 6 bases to trimming and J lost 3 bases, with 10 bases between them. CDR1 and CDR2 (germline): MNHEY, SVGAGI. The length of the CDR3 is 13 residues. CDR3 in amino acids: CASREHGTDTQYF. The CDR3 region has the DNA TGTGCCAGCAGAGAACACGGGACAGATACGCAGTATTTT.

J is TRBJ1-2 and V is TRBV10-3; weak D call: TRBD1 (5 bases). Germline assignment: CDR1 ENHRY and CDR2 SYGVKD. The CDR3 spans 15 residues. The V end was cut by 2 bases, the J end by 4 bases, with 14 bases between. In DNA form, the CDR3 reads TGTGCCATCAGTGAGGGGGCAGGGAGAGGCTATGGCTACACCTTC. Translated: CAISEGAGRGYGYTF.

V and J are TRBV7-2 and TRBJ2-1; TRBD2 matches 15 bases. The CDR3 runs 18 residues. V shed 3 bases, J shed 0 bases, and the junction held 3 bases outside the gene matches. CDR1 and CDR2 from the germline V gene are SGHTA and FQGNSA. The CDR3 DNA reads TGTGCCAGCAGCTTGGGACTAGCGGGGGGTCCCTCCTACAATGAGCAGTTCTTC. The encoded protein is CASSLGLAGGPSYNEQFF.

This clone was counted once. This chain links TRBV10-3 with TRBJ2-5, with 14 positions matching TRBD2. The CDR3 length is 16 residues. The germline gives CDR1 ENHRY, CDR2 SYGVKD. V was clipped by 6 bases and J by 4 bases; unmatched bases: 7. The CDR3 nucleotides read TGTGCCATCAGCAAGACTAGCGGGGGGGCACCAGAGACCCAGTACTTC. Residues: CAISKTSGGAPETQYF.

This chain joins TRBV9 and TRBJ2-7, with D uncertain. Trimming removed 7 bases at V and 1 base at J, with 12 bases between. Germline assignment: CDR1 SGDLS and CDR2 YYNGEE. This CDR3 is 13 amino acids long. The CDR3 nucleotides are TGTGCCAGCGCTGGGGATGCGTCCTACGAGCAGTACTTC. Translating gives CASAGDASYEQYF.

The V call is TRBV7-2, the J call TRBJ1-1; no reliable D call. Per germline, CDR1 SGHTA and CDR2 FQGNSA. This CDR3 contains 12 residues. V was clipped by 3 bases and J by 1 base, with 3 bases between them. The CDR3 protein is CASSFSNTEAFF. The CDR3, as DNA: TGTGCCAGCAGCTTCTCGAACACTGAAGCTTTCTTT.

This clone was detected only a few times. The chain links TRBV13 to TRBJ1-1; D may be TRBD1 (5 bases). Germline assignment: CDR1 PRHDT and CDR2 FYEKMQ (reference sequence). Trimming removed 5 bases at V and 4 bases at J, with 11 bases between. There are 13 residues in the CDR3. The CDR3: CASSPPGGTEAFF. CDR3 coding DNA: TGTGCCAGCAGCCCTCCGGGGGGCACTGAAGCTTTCTTT.

The chain carries TRBV6-1 and TRBJ1-4; 7 bases line up with TRBD1. V shed 11 bases, J shed 4 bases, and the junction held 7 bases outside the gene matches. Germline lookup yields CDR1 MNHNS and CDR2 SASEGT. This CDR3 contains 13 residues. This chain's CDR3 is CACRTGLNEKLFF. CDR3 DNA: TGTGCCTGCCGGACAGGCCTTAATGAAAAACTGTTTTTT.

This clone came up once. The chain is built from TRBV5-1 and TRBJ1-6; TRBD1 aligns across 8 bases. The J segment lost 9 bases and the V segment lost 5 bases, leaving 10 bases of the junction unmatched. The germline CDR1 and CDR2 sequences are SGHRS and YFSETQ. The CDR3 covers 15 residues. CDR3 sequence reads: CASSPSGGWVSPLHF. The CDR3 nucleotides read TGCGCCAGCAGTCCATCAGGGGGCTGGGTTTCACCCCTCCACTTT.

The chain is built from TRBV4-3 and TRBJ2-7; maybe TRBD1 (5 bases). The CDR3 covers 13 residues. Deletions cut 4 bases from V and 4 bases from J, with 11 bases between. CDR1 and CDR2 (germline): LGHNA, YSLEER. The CDR3 here is CASSPFTGYEQYF. The CDR3 coding sequence is TGCGCCAGCAGCCCTTTTACAGGTTACGAGCAGTACTTC.

This sequence joins TRBV2 and TRBJ1-1, with D unclear. CDR3 length: 11 amino acids. Germline values: CDR1 SNHLY, CDR2 FYNNEI. V was shortened by 8 bases and J by 8 bases, with 12 bases between the two germline ends. The DNA for the CDR3 is TGTGCCAGCGACCGACCCAAAGAAGCTTTCTTT. Encoded protein: CASDRPKEAFF.

This chain connects TRBV6-1 to TRBJ1-5; 10 nucleotides match TRBD1. Germline V lookup: CDR1 MNHNS, CDR2 SASEGT. After removal of 8 bases from V and 8 bases from J, the junction contained 9 bases not matched to a gene. The CDR3 spans 14 residues. The CDR3 DNA is TGTGCCAGCCTAGCGGGACAGGGGAGTGAGCCCCAGCATTTT. As protein: CASLAGQGSEPQHF.